Here is one T cell receptor beta chain with its context. This entry belongs to a study of blood T cell repertoires in COVID-19. Sequencing was performed with immunoSEQ multiplex PCR; in TCRdb, only in-frame clones are kept and a portion is missing. The sample shows about 140,000 clones, just over 85% of them seen only once. The CDR3 covers 16 residues. Trimming stripped 4 bases from V and 0 bases from J, with 17 bases between. Germline lookup yields CDR1 SGHTS and CDR2 YDEGEE. The specimen sequenced was peripheral blood. The sequence derives from a woman aged 60-75 years with acute or convalescent COVID-19. The chain recombines TRBV5-8 with TRBJ2-7; a possible D gene is TRBD2 (5 bases). Written as DNA, the CDR3 is TGTGCCAGCAGCCCTCCGGGGAAGTCGGTCTCCTACGAGCAGTACTTC. Its translation: CASSPPGKSVSYEQYF. The full variable domain, in which reference TRBV5-8 and TRBJ2-7 provide the parts outside the CDR3, is EAGVTQSPTHLIKTRGQQATLRCSPISGHTSVYWYQQALGLGLQFLLWYDEGEERNRGNFPPRFSGRQFPNYSSELNVNALELEDSALYLCASSPPGKSVSYEQYFGPGTRLTVT.